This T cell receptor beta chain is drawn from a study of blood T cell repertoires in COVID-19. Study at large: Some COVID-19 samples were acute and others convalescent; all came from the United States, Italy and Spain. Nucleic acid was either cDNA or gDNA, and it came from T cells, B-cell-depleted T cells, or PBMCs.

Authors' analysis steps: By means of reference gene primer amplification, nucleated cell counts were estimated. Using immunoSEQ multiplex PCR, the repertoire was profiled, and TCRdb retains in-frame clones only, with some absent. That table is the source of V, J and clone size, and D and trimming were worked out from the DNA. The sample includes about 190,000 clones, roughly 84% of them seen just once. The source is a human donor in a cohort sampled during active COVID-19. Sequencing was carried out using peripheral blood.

This CDR3 reads CATSGGRTGNSPLHF. CDR3 bases: TGTGCCACCAGCGGCGGAAGGACAGGGAATTCACCCCTCCACTTT. The chain recombines TRBV15 with TRBJ1-6, with 8 bases fitting TRBD1. Germline CDR1 LNHNV, CDR2 YYDKDF (reference sequence). This CDR3 region has 15 residues. V was clipped by 5 bases and J by 7 bases; unmatched bases: 7.